The source of this TCR beta chain is a study of human T cells and chemical hapten exposure. TCRdb used MiXCR to reprocess the RACE reads, holding one entry per CDR3 protein. The sample lists over 70,000 distinct CDR3 sequences, 11% to 15% occurring once. The time point was: pre-sensitization, week 0. Noted treatment: therapeutic diphenylcyclopropenone sensitization with weekly scalp DPC. The sample holds a few counts of this clonotype. This CDR3 region has 15 residues. Germline V gene sequence: CDR1 LGHDT, CDR2 YNNKEL (reference sequence). V lost 1 base to trimming and J lost 2 bases; unmatched junction nucleotides: 2.

The sample here was whole blood, taken in connection with sensitization to the hapten diphenylcyclopropenone (DPC). The chain combines TRBV3-1 with TRBJ2-7; TRBD2 agrees at 10 bases. The TCR originated in a woman aged 50 to 60 with alopecia areata. Some clones in this sample may be carry-over from other donors' samples. CDR3: CASSQGLAGAYEQYF. The CDR3 DNA reads TGTGCCAGCAGCCAAGGTCTAGCGGGAGCCTACGAGCAGTACTTC.